The entry below describes one T cell receptor (beta chain). The data were taken from a study of cytomegalovirus exposure and HLA in healthy donors. The table came from immunoSEQ multiplex PCR; TCRdb's copy has only in-frame clones and leaves some out. This sample has 150,000 to 200,000 clones; 84% occur once, and the top ten carry 9.5% to 13%. Germline loops: CDR1 MDHEN, CDR2 SYDVKM. The CDR3 spans 15 residues. V shed 5 bases and J shed 5 bases, with 18 bases lying between them. Among the 90 to 150 subjects of the validation cohort, separate from the 666-subject first cohort, were the donors. The receptor was derived from a man aged 25 to 40 in good health and CMV-seropositive. The source material was PBMCs. The chain links TRBV28 to TRBJ1-1; D call uncertain. CDR3 DNA sequence: TGTGCCAGCAGTCTCCCCCCCTCCCAACAGACTGAAGCTTTCTTT. Translated: CASSLPPSQQTEAFF.